These 5 T cell receptor beta chains share one sample of origin, sequenced in a study of Ad26.COV2.S vaccination and SARS-CoV-2 variants. The treatment is: around 19 received Ad26.COV2.S at low or high dose, single or two shots; about 5 received placebo; per-sample allocation not given. Following the first vaccine or placebo injection, samples were taken on day 63. Measured with immunoSEQ multiplex PCR; TCRdb has only the in-frame clones, and not every one. This sample yields a few hundred thousand clones, of which 89% are seen a single time; about 2% belongs to the top ten. The specimen comprised peripheral blood, sampled in a trial of Ad26.COV2.S vaccine versus placebo. The receptors stem from a person between 18 and 59 years old who received the Ad26.COV2.S COVID-19 vaccine or a placebo.

This clone appeared a single time. This chain uses TRBV28 with TRBJ1-1, with D possibly TRBD1 on 6 matching bases. Germline lookup yields CDR1 MDHEN and CDR2 SYDVKM. CDR3 size: 17 residues. V lost 6 bases and J lost 1, with 21 bases in between. The CDR3 here is CASSRTALRTRNTEAFF. In nucleotides, the CDR3 is TGTGCCAGCAGCAGGACAGCGCTGAGAACCCGGAACACTGAAGCTTTCTTT. The entire variable domain, with the rest obtained from reference TRBV28 and TRBJ1-1, is as follows: DVKVTQSSRYLVKRTGEKVFLECVQDMDHENMFWYRQDPGLGLRLIYFSYDVKMKEKGDIPEGYSVSREKKERFSLILESASTNQTSMYLCASSRTALRTRNTEAFFGQGTRLTVV.

This clone came up once. This chain joins TRBV19 and TRBJ2-1; TRBD2 matches at 8 bases. Germline loops: CDR1 LNHDA, CDR2 SQIVND (reference sequence). Trimming cost V 6 bases and J 10 bases; bases outside gene matches: 8. The CDR3 runs 13 residues. For the CDR3, the DNA is TGTGCCAGTAGAGGTAGCGGGACTCGCGAGCAGTTCTTC. Translating it yields CASRGSGTREQFF. Looking up the rest from reference TRBV19 and TRBJ2-1 gives the full variable domain: DGGITQSPKYLFRKEGQNVTLSCEQNLNHDAMYWYRQDPGQGLRLIYYSQIVNDFQKGDIAEGYSVSREKKESFPLTVTSAQKNPTAFYLCASRGSGTREQFFGPGTRLTVL.

The rearrangement uses TRBV18 and TRBJ2-1, with 14 positions matching TRBD2. J was trimmed by 12 bases and V by 1 base; bases with no gene match: 5. The CDR3 is 15 residues long. Looked up from germline, CDR1 is KGHSH and CDR2 is LQKENI. The CDR3 loop is CASSPQTSGRVGQFF. In nucleotides, the CDR3 is TGTGCCAGCTCACCACAGACTAGCGGGAGGGTCGGGCAGTTCTTC. The variable domain in full, with the rest retrieved from reference TRBV18 and TRBJ2-1, is NAGVMQNPRHLVRRRGQEARLRCSPMKGHSHVYWYRQLPEEGLKFMVYLQKENIIDESGMPKERFSAEFPKEGPSILRIQQVVRGDSAAYFCASSPQTSGRVGQFFGPGTRLTVL.

CDR3 sequence reads: CASSLEPSRGEQYF. CDR3 sequence (DNA): TGTGCCAGCAGCTTAGAACCCAGTAGGGGCGAGCAGTACTTC. The V and J genes are TRBV7-2 and TRBJ2-7, with D possibly matching TRBD1 (5 bases). Per the germline V gene, CDR1 is SGHTA and CDR2 is FQGNSA. The ends were cut back, 1 base at V and 6 bases at J, with 13 bases in the middle. The CDR3 is made up of 14 amino acids.

V and J are TRBV4-1 and TRBJ2-7, with a tentative D call TRBD1 (6 bases). Germline-derived CDR1 and CDR2 are MGHRA and YSYEKL. The CDR3 extends over 15 amino acids. V shed 0 bases and J shed 1 base, with 10 bases lying between them. DNA for the CDR3: TGCGCCAGCAGCCAAGATCCCGGACAGTCCTACGAGCAGTACTTC. Its translation is CASSQDPGQSYEQYF.